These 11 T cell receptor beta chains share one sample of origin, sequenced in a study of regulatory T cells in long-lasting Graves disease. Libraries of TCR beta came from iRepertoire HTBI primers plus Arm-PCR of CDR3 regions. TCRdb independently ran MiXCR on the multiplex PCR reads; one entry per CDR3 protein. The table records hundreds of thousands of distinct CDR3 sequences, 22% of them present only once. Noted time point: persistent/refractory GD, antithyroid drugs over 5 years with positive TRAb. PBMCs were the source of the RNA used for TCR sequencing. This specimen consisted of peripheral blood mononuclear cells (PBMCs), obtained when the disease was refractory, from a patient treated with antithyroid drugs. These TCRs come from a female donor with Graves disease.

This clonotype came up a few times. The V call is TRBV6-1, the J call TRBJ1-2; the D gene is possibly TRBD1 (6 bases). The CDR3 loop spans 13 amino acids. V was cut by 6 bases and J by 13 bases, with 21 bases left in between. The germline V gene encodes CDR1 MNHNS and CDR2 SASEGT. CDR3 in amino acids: CASRRSGADFCTF. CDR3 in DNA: TGTGCCAGCAGGCGATCGGGGGCGGACTTCTGCACCTTC.

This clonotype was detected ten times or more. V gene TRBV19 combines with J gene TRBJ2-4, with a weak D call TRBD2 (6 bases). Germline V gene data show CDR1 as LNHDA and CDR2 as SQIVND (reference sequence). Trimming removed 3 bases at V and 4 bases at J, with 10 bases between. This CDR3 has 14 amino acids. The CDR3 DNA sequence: TGTGCCAGTAGTATTCAGGCGGGGAAAAACATTCAGTACTTC. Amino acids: CASSIQAGKNIQYF.

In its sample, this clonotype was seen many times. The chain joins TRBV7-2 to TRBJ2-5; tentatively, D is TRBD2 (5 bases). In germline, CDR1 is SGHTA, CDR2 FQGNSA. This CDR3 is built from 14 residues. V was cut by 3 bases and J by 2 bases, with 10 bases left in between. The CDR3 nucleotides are TGTGCCAGCAGCTTGACCGGGGAACAAGAGACCCAGTACTTC. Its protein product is CASSLTGEQETQYF.

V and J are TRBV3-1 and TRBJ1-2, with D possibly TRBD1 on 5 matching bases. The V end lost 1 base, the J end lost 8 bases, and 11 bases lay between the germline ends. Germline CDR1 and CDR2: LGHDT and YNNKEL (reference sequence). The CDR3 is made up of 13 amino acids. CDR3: CASSQGAGRGYTF. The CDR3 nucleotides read TGTGCCAGCAGCCAAGGGGCAGGGAGAGGCTACACCTTC.

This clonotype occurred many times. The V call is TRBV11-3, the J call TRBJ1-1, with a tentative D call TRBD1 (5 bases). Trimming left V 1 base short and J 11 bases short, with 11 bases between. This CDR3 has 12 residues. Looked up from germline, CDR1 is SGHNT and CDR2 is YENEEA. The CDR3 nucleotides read TGTGCCAGCAGCTTAGTGCGGGGGGTTGCTTTCTTT. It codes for CASSLVRGVAFF.

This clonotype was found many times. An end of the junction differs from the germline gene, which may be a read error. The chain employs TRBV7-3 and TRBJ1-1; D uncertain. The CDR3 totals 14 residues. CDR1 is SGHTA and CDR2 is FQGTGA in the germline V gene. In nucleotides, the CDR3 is TGTGCCAGCAGCTTCTGGCACTCTAACACCGAAGCTTTCTTT. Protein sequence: CASSFWHSNTEAFF.

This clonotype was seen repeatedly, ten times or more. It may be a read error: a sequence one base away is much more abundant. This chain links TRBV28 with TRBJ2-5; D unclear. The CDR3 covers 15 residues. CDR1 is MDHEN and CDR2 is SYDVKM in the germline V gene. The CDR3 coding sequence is TGTGCCAGCGTCGGACCAGGAACCACCCAAGAGGCCCAGTACTTC. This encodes CASVGPGTTQEAQYF.

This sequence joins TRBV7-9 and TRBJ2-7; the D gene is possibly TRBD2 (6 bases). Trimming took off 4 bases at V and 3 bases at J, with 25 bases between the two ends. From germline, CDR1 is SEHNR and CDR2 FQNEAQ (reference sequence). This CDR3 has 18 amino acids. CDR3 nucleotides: TGTGCCAGCAGCTCAGACTCCGGGTCGGGAGCGACTAGCTACGAGCAGTACTTC. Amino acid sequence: CASSSDSGSGATSYEQYF.

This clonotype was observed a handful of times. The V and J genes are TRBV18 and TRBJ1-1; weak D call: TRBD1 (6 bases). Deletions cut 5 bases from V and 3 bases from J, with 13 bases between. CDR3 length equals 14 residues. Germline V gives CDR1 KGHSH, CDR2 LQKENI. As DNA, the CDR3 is TGTGCCAGCTCATCGACAGGTGGGGACACTGAAGCTTTCTTT. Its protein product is CASSSTGGDTEAFF.

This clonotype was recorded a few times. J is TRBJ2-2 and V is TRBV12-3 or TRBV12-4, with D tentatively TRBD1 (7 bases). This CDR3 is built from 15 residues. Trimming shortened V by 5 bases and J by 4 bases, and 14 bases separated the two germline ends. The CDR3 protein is CASSRRDSTTGELFF. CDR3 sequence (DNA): TGTGCCAGCAGTCGGAGGGACAGTACCACCGGGGAGCTGTTTTTT.

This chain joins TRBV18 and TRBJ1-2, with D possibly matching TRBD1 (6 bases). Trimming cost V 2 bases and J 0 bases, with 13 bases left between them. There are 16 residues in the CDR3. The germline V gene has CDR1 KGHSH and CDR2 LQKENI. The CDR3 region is CASSPSEQGTNYGYTF. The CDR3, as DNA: TGTGCCAGCTCACCATCGGAACAGGGCACTAACTATGGCTACACCTTC.